This entry describes one TCR beta chain. The CDR3 runs to 14 residues. The time point denotes: baseline, week 1 (first vaccination visit). Treatment given: pre-vaccination baseline after standard-of-care therapy. The data belong to a study of a mutant IDH1 vaccine in newly diagnosed glioma. Sequencing used immunoSEQ multiplex PCR; TCRdb keeps in-frame clones, though not all of them. This table has around 63,000 clones, about 90% appearing once. The sequence was obtained from a middle-aged man with glioma. The chain employs TRBV21-1 and TRBJ1-2. TRBV21-1 corresponds to a pseudogene. The sequences come from PBMCs, collected from a glioma patient treated with radiotherapy, temozolomide or both. The CDR3 is CASSKVVTNYGYTF. CDR3 nucleotide sequence: TGTGCCAGCAGCAAAGTGGTGACCAACTATGGCTACACCTTC.